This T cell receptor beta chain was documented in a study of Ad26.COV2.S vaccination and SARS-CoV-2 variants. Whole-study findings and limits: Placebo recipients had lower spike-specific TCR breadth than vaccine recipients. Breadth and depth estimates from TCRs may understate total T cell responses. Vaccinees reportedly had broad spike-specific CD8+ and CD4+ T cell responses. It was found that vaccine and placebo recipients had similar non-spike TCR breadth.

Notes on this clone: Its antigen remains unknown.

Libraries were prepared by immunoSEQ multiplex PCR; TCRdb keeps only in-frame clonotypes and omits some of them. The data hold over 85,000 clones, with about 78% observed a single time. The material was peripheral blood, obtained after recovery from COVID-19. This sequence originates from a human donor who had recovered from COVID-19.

Written as DNA, the CDR3 is TGCGCCAGCAGCTTTTCCGGGACAGGTGACGCTTTCTTT. This encodes CASSFSGTGDAFF. The chain carries TRBV5-1 and TRBJ1-1; 8 bases fit TRBD1. Per the germline V gene, CDR1 is SGHRS and CDR2 is YFSETQ. V lost 2 bases and J lost 11; bases outside the gene matches: 8. The CDR3 sequence is 13 residues long.